This entry lists 7 T cell receptor beta chains sequenced from one sample in a study of tumor-infiltrating lymphocytes in oesophageal squamous cell carcinoma. TCRdb fed the PCR reads into MiXCR, producing one record per CDR3 protein. The repertoire holds roughly 20,000 distinct CDR3 sequences, with about 43% as singletons. The specimen was normal esophageal tissue next to the tumor. The source of these receptors is a male donor with esophageal squamous cell carcinoma.

By its share, this clonotype is medium-sized (0.01 to 0.1%). Since a much larger clone is just one base distant, this may be a read error. The rearrangement joins TRBV7-8 to TRBJ2-7, with 13 bases that match TRBD2. The junction had 8 bases not matched to a gene; V was cut back by 5 bases and J by 7 bases. The CDR3 is 15 residues long. CDR1 is SGHVS, CDR2 FQNEAQ, per germline. CDR3 DNA sequence: TGTGCCAGCAGCCATGGGACTAGCGGGGACAATGAGCAGTACTTC. Translating gives CASSHGTSGDNEQYF.

This rearrangement joins TRBV28 to TRBJ2-3; D is possibly TRBD1 (5 bases). Germline V gene lookup returns CDR1 MDHEN and CDR2 SYDVKM. Trimming shortened V by 3 bases and J by 1 base, and 8 bases separated the two germline ends. There are 14 residues in the CDR3. The CDR3 sequence: CASSFLQGTDTQYF. As DNA, the CDR3 is TGTGCCAGCAGTTTTCTACAGGGCACAGATACGCAGTATTTT.

Sample share makes this clonotype medium-sized. J is TRBJ2-1 and V is TRBV25-1, with TRBD2 identical over 7 bases. The CDR3 length is 13 residues. Germline assignment: CDR1 MGHDK and CDR2 SYGVNS. V lost 5 bases and J lost 9; bases outside the gene matches: 7. The CDR3 loop reads CASSPQGLFEQFF. The CDR3, as DNA: TGTGCCAGCAGTCCTCAGGGACTATTTGAGCAGTTCTTC.

There are many counts of this clonotype. The chain is built from TRBV7-6 and TRBJ1-1; TRBD1 agrees at 8 bases. Germline CDR1 SGHVS, CDR2 FNYEAQ. The V segment lost 5 bases and the J segment 0 bases; nucleotides outside the gene matches: 2. The length of the CDR3 is 14 residues. The CDR3 nucleotides are TGTGCCAGCAGCCAGGACAGGGTGAACACTGAAGCTTTCTTT. This codes for CASSQDRVNTEAFF.

This clonotype was detected ten times or more. The rearrangement uses TRBV28 and TRBJ2-7; unclear D gene. CDR3 length equals 14 residues. Per germline, CDR1 MDHEN and CDR2 SYDVKM. Trimming removed 2 bases from V and 2 bases from J, with 10 bases in between. The CDR3 protein is CASSLRVRTYEQYF. CDR3 sequence (DNA): TGTGCCAGCAGTTTAAGGGTTAGAACCTACGAGCAGTACTTC.

This clonotype was seen just once. CDR3 residues: CASSGVSQETQYF. Written as DNA, the CDR3 is TGTGCCAGCAGTGGGGTATCCCAAGAGACCCAGTACTTC. The chain is built from TRBV6-1 and TRBJ2-5; unclear D gene. The CDR3 has 13 residues. Germline values: CDR1 MNHNS, CDR2 SASEGT. Trimming left V 4 bases short and J 1 base short, with 7 bases between.

On this clonotype: A much bigger clone sits one base away, suggesting this may be a read error. V and J are TRBV18 and TRBJ2-1, with TRBD1 as a possible D gene (6 bases). The J call is uncertain, as TRBJ2-7 better fits the DNA end. Germline V gives CDR1 KGHSH, CDR2 LQKENI. The CDR3 consists of 13 residues. The CDR3 coding sequence is TGTGCCAGCTCCCCTTCTCGGGGACATGAGCAGTACTTC. Its translation is CASSPSRGHEQYF.